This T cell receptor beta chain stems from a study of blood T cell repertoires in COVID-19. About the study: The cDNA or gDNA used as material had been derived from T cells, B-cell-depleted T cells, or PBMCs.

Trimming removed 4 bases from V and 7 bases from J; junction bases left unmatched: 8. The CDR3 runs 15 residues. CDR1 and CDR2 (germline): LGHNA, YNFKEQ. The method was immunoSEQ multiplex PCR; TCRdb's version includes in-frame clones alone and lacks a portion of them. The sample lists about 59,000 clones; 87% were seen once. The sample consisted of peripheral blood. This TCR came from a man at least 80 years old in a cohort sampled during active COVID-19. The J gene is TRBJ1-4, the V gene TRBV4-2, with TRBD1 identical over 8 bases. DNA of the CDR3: TGTGCCAGCAGCCCCCAACAGGGGGGAGGTGAAAAACTGTTTTTT. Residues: CASSPQQGGGEKLFF.